Following are 13 T cell receptor beta chains from one sample sequenced in a study of CD8+ T cells in alopecia areata. Following extraction, RNA underwent reverse transcription to cDNA, which served as the sequencing template. Profiled with immunoSEQ multiplex PCR; TCRdb holds only in-frame clones, not every one. In the table there are approximately 65,000 clones, around 49% of which are singletons. Material: CD8+ T cells sorted from blood, obtained at week 0. Receptor source: a human donor with alopecia areata.

This clone was recorded a few times. The chain recombines TRBV10-3 with TRBJ2-5; perhaps TRBD2 as D (6 bases). The CDR3 sequence is 14 residues long. Germline V gene sequence: CDR1 ENHRY, CDR2 SYGVKD. Trimming stripped 4 bases from V and 4 bases from J, with 13 bases between. The CDR3 reads CAISAGGPRETQYF. The CDR3 DNA reads TGTGCCATCAGTGCAGGAGGGCCACGAGAGACCCAGTACTTC.

The chain couples TRBV18 to TRBJ1-2; D might be TRBD1 (5 bases). Germline V lookup: CDR1 KGHSH, CDR2 LQKENI. The CDR3 has 14 residues. Trimming cost V 0 bases and J 4 bases, with 9 bases left between them. The CDR3: CASSPPGVGYGYTF. The CDR3 bases are TGTGCCAGCTCACCACCGGGGGTGGGCTATGGCTACACCTTC.

This clone is labeled medium-sized. This chain joins TRBV2 and TRBJ2-1; no clear D. Trimming pared 3 bases from V and 0 bases from J, leaving 12 bases between. Germline CDR1 SNHLY, CDR2 FYNNEI. The CDR3 contains 16 residues. The CDR3 coding sequence is TGTGCCAGCAGTGAGTTGGCGAAGGCCTCCTACAATGAGCAGTTCTTC. The encoded protein is CASSELAKASYNEQFF.

This clone has a handful of counts. The V gene is TRBV27, the J gene TRBJ2-7; TRBD2 agrees at 7 bases. CDR1 is MNHEY and CDR2 is SMNVEV in the germline V gene (reference sequence). With 6 bases clipped from V and 0 bases from J, the junction kept 5 bases outside the gene matches. This CDR3 has 14 residues. CDR3 nucleotide sequence: TGTGCCAGCAGCATGGGGGGGAGCTCCTACGAGCAGTACTTC. It encodes CASSMGGSSYEQYF.

V and J are TRBV5-1 and TRBJ2-3; 14 bases fit TRBD2. Germline V gives CDR1 SGHRS, CDR2 YFSETQ. The CDR3 is 20 residues long. V lost 1 base to trimming and J lost 2 bases; unmatched junction nucleotides: 12. The CDR3: CASSLTPGLAGEGHTDTQYF. The CDR3 bases are TGCGCCAGCAGCTTGACACCGGGACTAGCGGGAGAAGGTCACACAGATACGCAGTATTTT.

This clone has just a few counts. The genes are TRBV11-2 and TRBJ1-1, with D possibly TRBD1 on 5 matching bases. CDR3 size: 13 residues. Deletions cut 4 bases from V and 7 bases from J, with 13 bases between. Germline values: CDR1 SGHAT, CDR2 FQNNGV. The CDR3 sequence is CASSWGTGIEAFF. The CDR3, as DNA: TGTGCCAGCAGCTGGGGTACAGGAATTGAAGCTTTCTTT.

This chain connects TRBV9 to TRBJ2-7; D might be TRBD2 (5 bases). CDR1 and CDR2 (germline): SGDLS, YYNGEE. This CDR3 is built from 13 residues. V lost 3 bases, J lost 2 bases, and 9 bases lay in between. DNA of the CDR3: TGTGCCAGCAGCGCGACCGGGGCCTACGAGCAGTACTTC. This translates into CASSATGAYEQYF. The variable domain in full, completed from reference TRBV9 and TRBJ2-7, reads DSGVTQTPKHLITATGQRVTLRCSPRSGDLSVYWYQQSLDQGLQFLIQYYNGEERAKGNILERFSAQQFPDLHSELNLSSLELGDSALYFCASSATGAYEQYFGPGTRLTVT.

The gene calls are TRBV4-3 and TRBJ2-1, with D maybe TRBD1 (5 bases). The CDR3 covers 14 residues. V lost 1 base and J lost 6, with 10 bases in between. Germline assignment: CDR1 LGHNA and CDR2 YSLEER. CDR3 sequence (DNA): TGCGCCAGCAGCCAAGCTGGGGCTTCCAATGAGCAGTTCTTC. Translated: CASSQAGASNEQFF.

The chain combines TRBV10-3 with TRBJ2-1; D is possibly TRBD1 (6 bases). Trimming removed 3 bases from V and 1 base from J, with 16 bases in between. The CDR3 runs to 17 residues. Germline loops: CDR1 ENHRY, CDR2 SYGVKD. The DNA of the CDR3 is TGTGCCATCAGTGACAGTACCGGGACAACATCCTACAATGAGCAGTTCTTC. This gives the protein CAISDSTGTTSYNEQFF.

The chain links TRBV6-5 to TRBJ2-7; 11 bases are a match to TRBD2. The CDR3 sequence is 16 residues long. Germline assignment: CDR1 MNHEY and CDR2 SVGAGI. V shed 2 bases, J shed 2 bases, and the junction held 5 bases outside the gene matches. The CDR3 DNA follows: TGTGCCAGCAGTTACGATAGCGGGAGGGCCACCTACGAGCAGTACTTC. It codes for CASSYDSGRATYEQYF.

This clone was found a few times. This chain links TRBV11-2 with TRBJ2-1; perhaps TRBD2 as D (5 bases). V lost 2 bases and J 4 bases, leaving 9 bases between the germline ends. The germline V gene encodes CDR1 SGHAT and CDR2 FQNNGV. The CDR3 length is 14 residues. The CDR3 sequence is CASSLSGSYNEQFF. The CDR3 bases are TGTGCCAGCAGCTTAAGCGGTAGTTACAATGAGCAGTTCTTC.

This clone turned up a few times. The V call is TRBV29-1, the J call TRBJ1-2, with TRBD1 as a possible D gene (6 bases). Germline CDR1 and CDR2: SQVTM and ANQGSEA. The V gene lost 4 bases and the J gene lost 2 bases, with 14 bases spanning the gap. CDR3 length: 14 residues. The CDR3 loop is CSVGGPGGNYGYTF. DNA of the CDR3: TGCAGCGTTGGAGGACCGGGGGGCAACTATGGCTACACCTTC.

The chain employs TRBV25-1 and TRBJ2-4; weak D call: TRBD2 (7 bases). Germline assignment: CDR1 MGHDK and CDR2 SYGVNS. This CDR3 is 17 amino acids long. V was shortened by 4 bases and J by 2 bases, with 18 bases between the two germline ends. For the CDR3, the DNA is TGTGCCAGCAGTGGCCGAGGCGGGGGCAATCCCAAAAACATTCAGTACTTC. Its translation: CASSGRGGGNPKNIQYF.